The 2 T cell receptor beta chains presented below share a single source sample, sequenced in a study of blood T cell repertoires in COVID-19. The repertoire was sequenced with immunoSEQ multiplex PCR; TCRdb's copy has only in-frame clones and lacks some. The sample lists some 250,000 clones; approximately 78% were seen once. Specimen: peripheral blood. All receptors come from a woman aged 18-29 years with acute or convalescent COVID-19.

This clone has a handful of counts. This chain joins TRBV6-5 and TRBJ1-5; D perhaps matches TRBD1 (5 bases). Germline V CDR1 and CDR2: MNHEY, SVGAGI. CDR3 length: 12 amino acids. With 11 bases removed from V and 5 bases from J, the gap between germline ends came to 13 bases. In DNA form, the CDR3 reads TGTGCCCTAGGGCGCAGGGATCAGCCCCAGCATTTT. It translates to CALGRRDQPQHF.

The chain uses TRBV28 and TRBJ2-3, with D possibly being TRBD2 (6 bases). V was trimmed by 8 bases and J by 3 bases, leaving 9 bases between them. There are 12 residues in the CDR3. The germline gives CDR1 MDHEN, CDR2 SYDVKM. The chain's CDR3 is CASGAGTDTQYF. The CDR3 DNA follows: TGTGCCAGCGGTGCGGGAACAGATACGCAGTATTTT.